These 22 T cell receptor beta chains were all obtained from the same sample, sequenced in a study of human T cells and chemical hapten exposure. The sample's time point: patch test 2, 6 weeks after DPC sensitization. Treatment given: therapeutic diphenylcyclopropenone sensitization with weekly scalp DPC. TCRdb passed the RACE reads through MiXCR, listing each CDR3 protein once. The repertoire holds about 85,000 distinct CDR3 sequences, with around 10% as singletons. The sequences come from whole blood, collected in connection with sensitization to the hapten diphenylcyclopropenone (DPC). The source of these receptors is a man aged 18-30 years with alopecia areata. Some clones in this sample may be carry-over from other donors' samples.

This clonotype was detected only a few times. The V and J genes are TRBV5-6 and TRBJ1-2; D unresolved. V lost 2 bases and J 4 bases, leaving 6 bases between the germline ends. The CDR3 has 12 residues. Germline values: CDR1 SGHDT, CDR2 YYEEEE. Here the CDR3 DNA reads TGTGCCAGCAGCTTAGCCGTCTATGGCTACACCTTC. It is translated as CASSLAVYGYTF.

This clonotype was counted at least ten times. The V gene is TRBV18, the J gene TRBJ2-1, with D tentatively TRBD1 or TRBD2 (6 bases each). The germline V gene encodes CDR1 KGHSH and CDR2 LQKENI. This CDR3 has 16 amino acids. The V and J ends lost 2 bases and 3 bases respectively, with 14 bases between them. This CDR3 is CASSPGGRIFYNEQFF. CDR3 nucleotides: TGTGCCAGCTCACCAGGGGGGCGCATCTTCTACAATGAGCAGTTCTTC.

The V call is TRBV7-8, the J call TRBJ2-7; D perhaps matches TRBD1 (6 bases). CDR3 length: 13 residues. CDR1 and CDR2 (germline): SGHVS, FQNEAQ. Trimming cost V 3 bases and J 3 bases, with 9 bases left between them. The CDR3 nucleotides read TGTGCCAGCAGCTTCCAGGACAGCTACGAGCAGTACGTC. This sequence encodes CASSFQDSYEQYV.

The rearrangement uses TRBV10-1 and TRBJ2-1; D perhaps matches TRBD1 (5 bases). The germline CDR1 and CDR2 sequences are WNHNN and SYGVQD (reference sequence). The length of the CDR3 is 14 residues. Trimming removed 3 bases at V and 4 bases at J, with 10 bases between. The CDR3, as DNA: TGCGCCAGCAGTGATGGTCAGGGATACAATGAGCAGTTCTTC. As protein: CASSDGQGYNEQFF.

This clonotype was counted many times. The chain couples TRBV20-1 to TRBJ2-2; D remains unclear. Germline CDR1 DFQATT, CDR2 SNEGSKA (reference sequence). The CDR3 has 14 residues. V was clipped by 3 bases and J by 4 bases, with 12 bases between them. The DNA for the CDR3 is TGCAGTGCTAGTAAAGTGGGCGGCACCGGGGAGCTGTTTTTT. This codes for CSASKVGGTGELFF.

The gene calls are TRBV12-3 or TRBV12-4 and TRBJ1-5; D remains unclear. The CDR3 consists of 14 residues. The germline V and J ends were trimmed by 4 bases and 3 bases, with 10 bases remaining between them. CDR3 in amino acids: CASSWHAFNQPQHF. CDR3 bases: TGTGCCAGCAGTTGGCACGCGTTCAATCAGCCCCAGCATTTT.

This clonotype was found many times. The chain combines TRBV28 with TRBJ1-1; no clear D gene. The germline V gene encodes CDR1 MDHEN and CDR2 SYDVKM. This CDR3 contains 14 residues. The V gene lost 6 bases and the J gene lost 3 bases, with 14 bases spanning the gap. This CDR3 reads CASSPVRSDTEAFF. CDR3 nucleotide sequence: TGTGCCAGCAGCCCGGTCCGGTCGGACACTGAAGCTTTCTTT.

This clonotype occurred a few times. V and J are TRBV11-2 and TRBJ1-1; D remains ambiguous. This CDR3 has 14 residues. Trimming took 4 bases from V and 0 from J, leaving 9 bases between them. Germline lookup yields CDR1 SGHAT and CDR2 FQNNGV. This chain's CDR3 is CASSSWAMNTEAFF. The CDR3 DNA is TGTGCCAGCAGCTCTTGGGCCATGAACACTGAAGCTTTCTTT.

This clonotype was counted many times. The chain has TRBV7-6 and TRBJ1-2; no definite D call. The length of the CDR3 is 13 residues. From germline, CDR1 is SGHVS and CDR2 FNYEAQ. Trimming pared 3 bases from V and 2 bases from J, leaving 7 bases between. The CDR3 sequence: CASSFTGNYGYTF. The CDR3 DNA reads TGTGCCAGCAGCTTTACGGGAAACTATGGCTACACCTTC.

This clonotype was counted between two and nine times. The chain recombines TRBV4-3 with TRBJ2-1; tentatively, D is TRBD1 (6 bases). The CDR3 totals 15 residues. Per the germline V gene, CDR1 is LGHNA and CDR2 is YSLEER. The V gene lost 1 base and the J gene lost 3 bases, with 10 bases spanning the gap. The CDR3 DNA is TGCGCCAGCAGCCAAGGTGGGGGCCGCTACAATGAGCAGTTCTTC. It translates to CASSQGGGRYNEQFF.

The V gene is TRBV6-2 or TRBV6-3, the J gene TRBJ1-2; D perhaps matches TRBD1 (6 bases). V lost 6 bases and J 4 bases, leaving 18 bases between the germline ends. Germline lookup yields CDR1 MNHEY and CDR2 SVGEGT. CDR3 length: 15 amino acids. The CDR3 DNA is TGTGCCAGCAGCGAAGACAGGCGGCGTGTCTATGGCTACACCTTC. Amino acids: CASSEDRRRVYGYTF.

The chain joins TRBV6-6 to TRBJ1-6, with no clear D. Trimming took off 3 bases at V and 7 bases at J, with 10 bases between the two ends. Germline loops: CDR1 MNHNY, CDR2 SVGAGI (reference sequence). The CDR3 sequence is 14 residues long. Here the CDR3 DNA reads TGTGCCAGCAGTTATCGTTCGGGGAATTCACCCCTCCACTTT. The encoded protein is CASSYRSGNSPLHF.

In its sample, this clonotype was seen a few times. The CDR3 DNA reads TGTGCCAGCAGCCCGCAGGCAGGGTTGAACGAGCAGTACTTC. Protein sequence: CASSPQAGLNEQYF. The V call is TRBV7-6, the J call TRBJ2-7; tentatively, D is TRBD1 (5 bases). Germline CDR1 SGHVS, CDR2 FNYEAQ. Trimming pared 5 bases from V and 5 bases from J, leaving 16 bases between. The CDR3 length is 14 residues.

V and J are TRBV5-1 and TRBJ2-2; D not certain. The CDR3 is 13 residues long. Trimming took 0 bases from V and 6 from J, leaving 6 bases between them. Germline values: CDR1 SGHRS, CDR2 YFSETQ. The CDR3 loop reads CASSLAVAGELFF. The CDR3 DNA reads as TGCGCCAGCAGCTTGGCGGTAGCCGGGGAGCTGTTTTTT.

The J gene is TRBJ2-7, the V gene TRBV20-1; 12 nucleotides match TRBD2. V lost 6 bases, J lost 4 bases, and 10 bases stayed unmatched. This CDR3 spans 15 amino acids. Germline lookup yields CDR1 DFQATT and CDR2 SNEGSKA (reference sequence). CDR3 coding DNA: TGCAGTGCCGCCCCACTAGCGGGGGGAGGATACGAGCAGTACTTC. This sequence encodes CSAAPLAGGGYEQYF.

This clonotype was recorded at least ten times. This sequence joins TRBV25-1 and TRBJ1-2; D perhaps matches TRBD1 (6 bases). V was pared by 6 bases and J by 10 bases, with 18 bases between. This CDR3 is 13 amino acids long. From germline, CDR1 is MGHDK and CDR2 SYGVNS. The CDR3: CASSRTERGFYTF. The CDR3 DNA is TGTGCCAGCAGCCGGACAGAGAGGGGATTCTACACCTTC.

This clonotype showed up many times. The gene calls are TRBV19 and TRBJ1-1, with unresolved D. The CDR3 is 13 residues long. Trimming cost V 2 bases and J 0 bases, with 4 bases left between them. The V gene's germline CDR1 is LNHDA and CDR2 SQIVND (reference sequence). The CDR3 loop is CASSITVNTEAFF. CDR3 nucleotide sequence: TGTGCCAGTAGTATAACAGTGAACACTGAAGCTTTCTTT.

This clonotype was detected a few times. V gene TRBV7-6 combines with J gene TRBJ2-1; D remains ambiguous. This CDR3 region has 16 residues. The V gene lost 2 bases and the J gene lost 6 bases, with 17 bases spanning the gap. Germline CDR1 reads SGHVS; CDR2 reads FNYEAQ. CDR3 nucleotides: TGTGCCAGCAGCTTACTAGTTTCAGTCCCCCTCAATGAGCAGTTCTTC. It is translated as CASSLLVSVPLNEQFF.

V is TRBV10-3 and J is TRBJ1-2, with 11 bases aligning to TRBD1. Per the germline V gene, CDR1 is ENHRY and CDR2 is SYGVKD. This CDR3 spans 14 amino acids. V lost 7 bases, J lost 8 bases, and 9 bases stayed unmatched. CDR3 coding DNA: TGTGCCATCACCGATCTGGGACAGGGGGGAGGCTACACCTTC. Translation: CAITDLGQGGGYTF.

The CDR3 DNA reads as TGTGCCAGCAGCCTTAATGGACCCCGTTGGGGCGCTTTCTTT. It yields the protein CASSLNGPRWGAFF. The rearrangement uses TRBV7-9 and TRBJ1-1; TRBD1 is a possible D gene (5 bases). V lost 5 bases and J lost 11, with 21 bases in between. CDR1 is SEHNR, CDR2 FQNEAQ, per germline (reference sequence). This CDR3 contains 14 residues.

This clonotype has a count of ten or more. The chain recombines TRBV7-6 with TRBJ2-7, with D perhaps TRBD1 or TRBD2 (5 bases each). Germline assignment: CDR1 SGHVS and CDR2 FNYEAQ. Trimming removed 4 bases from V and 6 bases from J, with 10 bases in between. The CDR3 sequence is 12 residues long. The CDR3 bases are TGTGCCAGCAGCTACCGGGACGCCGAGCAGTACTTC. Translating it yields CASSYRDAEQYF.

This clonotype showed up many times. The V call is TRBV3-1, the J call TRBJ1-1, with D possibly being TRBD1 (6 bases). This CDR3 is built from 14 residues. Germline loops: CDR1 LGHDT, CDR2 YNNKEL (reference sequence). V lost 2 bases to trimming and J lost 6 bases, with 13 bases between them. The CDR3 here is CASSQRGGRSEAFF. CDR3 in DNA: TGTGCCAGCAGCCAAAGGGGGGGGCGGTCTGAAGCTTTCTTT.